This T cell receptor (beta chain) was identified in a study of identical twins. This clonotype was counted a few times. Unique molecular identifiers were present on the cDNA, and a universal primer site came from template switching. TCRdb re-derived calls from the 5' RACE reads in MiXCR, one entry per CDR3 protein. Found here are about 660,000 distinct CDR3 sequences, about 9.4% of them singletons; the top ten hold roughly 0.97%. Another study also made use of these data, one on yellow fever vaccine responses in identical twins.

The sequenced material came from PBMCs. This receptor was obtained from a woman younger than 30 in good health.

DNA of the CDR3: TGTGCCAGCAGTGAAACGACAGGGGACTATGGCTACACCTTC. This encodes CASSETTGDYGYTF. V gene TRBV2 combines with J gene TRBJ1-2; TRBD1 aligns across 8 bases. Germline V gives CDR1 SNHLY, CDR2 FYNNEI. The junction had 2 bases not matched to a gene; V was cut back by 2 bases and J by 3 bases. This CDR3 comprises 14 residues.